This T cell receptor beta chain was obtained from a study of naive and memory T cell subsets. Germline CDR1 reads MDHEN; CDR2 reads SYDVKM. The CDR3 spans 13 residues. V was pared by 5 bases and J by 11 bases, with 18 bases between. The SP2 primer and nested alpha and beta constant region primers amplified ligated cDNA in four rounds. Reverse transcription of blood and skin TCR RNA was primed at alpha and beta constant regions. MiXCR, applied by TCRdb to the 5' RACE reads, yields one record per CDR3 protein. The sample records some 60,000 distinct CDR3 sequences, more than 6.5% being singletons. TCR cDNA received a 3' ligated oligonucleotide that carried a UMI. RNA was extracted from 2 to 2.5 ml of whole blood of healthy adults. Input was roughly 1 to 1000 ng of DNase-treated total RNA without cell sorting.

The chain couples TRBV28 to TRBJ1-1, with D possibly being TRBD1 (5 bases). This TCR derives from a female donor in good health. CDR3: CASSPWTEKGAFF. The CDR3 DNA reads TGTGCCAGCAGTCCCTGGACTGAGAAGGGGGCTTTCTTT.